This T cell receptor beta chain was retrieved from a study of blood T cell repertoires in COVID-19. Study details: COVID-19 samples, acute and convalescent, were from the United States, Italy and Spain.

This CDR3 has 14 amino acids. The V and J ends lost 6 bases and 10 bases, in that order; junction bases with no gene match: 10. Germline lookup yields CDR1 LNHDA and CDR2 SQIVND (reference sequence). Assay: immunoSEQ multiplex PCR; the TCRdb copy retains only in-frame clones and omits some. The sample has some 190,000 clones; 75% to 90% are singletons. This clonotype originated in a human donor with active or convalescent COVID-19. The donor label of this sample is uncertain. The sequenced sample consisted of peripheral blood. The chain couples TRBV19 to TRBJ2-1; 9 nucleotides align to TRBD1. Here the CDR3 DNA reads TGTGCCAGTAGACCGGGACAGGGTTCTATAGAGCAGTTCTTC. As protein: CASRPGQGSIEQFF.